This TCR beta chain is drawn from a study of shared clonotypes between healthy human individuals. Measured with immunoSEQ multiplex PCR; TCRdb has only the in-frame clones, and not every one. Among about 1.5 million clones listed, under 99% were seen once. With respect to this clone: Other nucleotide sequences from this sample produce the same CDR3.

CDR3 length: 11 amino acids. V lost 4 bases and J lost 7, with 5 bases in between. The germline gives CDR1 SNHLY, CDR2 FYNNEI. This clonotype originated in a young man in good health. Sequencing input: naive CD4+ T cells sorted from blood. As for subset: CD45RA+ positively selected. This chain uses TRBV2 with TRBJ2-1; the D is unclear. CDR3 DNA: TGTGCCAGCAGTGGTCTAAATGAGCAGTTCTTC. Translated, it gives CASSGLNEQFF.